One sample yielded the 8 T cell receptor beta chains listed below, sequenced in a study of blood T cell repertoires in COVID-19. The protocol was immunoSEQ multiplex PCR, while the TCRdb copy is restricted to in-frame clones and leaves out a portion. This table holds 300,000 or so clones, about nine tenths found once. The sample taken for sequencing was peripheral blood. The receptors were sampled from a woman aged 40 to 50 who had recovered from COVID-19.

This chain uses TRBV6-5 with TRBJ1-2; D perhaps matches TRBD1 (5 bases). There are 13 residues in the CDR3. From germline, CDR1 is MNHEY and CDR2 SVGAGI. The ends were cut back, 6 bases at V and 6 bases at J, with 14 bases in the middle. Written as DNA, the CDR3 is TGTGCCAGCAGCCCGACAGTTTTCCATGGCTACACCTTC. This gives the protein CASSPTVFHGYTF.

The sample holds one count of this clone. The genes are TRBV6-5 and TRBJ2-3, with 7 bases lining up with TRBD1. The V gene's germline CDR1 is MNHEY and CDR2 SVGAGI. After removal of 2 bases from V and 2 bases from J, the junction contained 4 bases not matched to a gene. CDR3 length: 15 residues. The CDR3 here is CASSYGTVHTDTQYF. Here the CDR3 DNA reads TGTGCCAGCAGTTACGGGACAGTACACACAGATACGCAGTATTTT.

The gene calls are TRBV7-2 and TRBJ2-1; the D is unclear. The CDR3 runs to 14 residues. In germline, CDR1 is SGHTA, CDR2 FQGNSA. The V end was cut by 0 bases, the J end by 2 bases, with 5 bases between. The CDR3 reads CASSLARAYNEQFF. Written as DNA, the CDR3 is TGTGCCAGCAGCTTAGCGCGAGCCTACAATGAGCAGTTCTTC. The variable domain in full, completed from reference TRBV7-2 and TRBJ2-1, reads GAGVSQSPSNKVTEKGKDVELRCDPISGHTALYWYRQSLGQGLEFLIYFQGNSAPDKSGLPSDRFSAERTGGSVSTLTIQRTQQEDSAVYLCASSLARAYNEQFFGPGTRLTVL.

CDR3 region: CASSEWVLAGITDTQYF. The CDR3 DNA reads TGTGCCAGCAGTGAATGGGTGTTAGCGGGGATTACAGATACGCAGTATTTT. V and J are TRBV6-1 and TRBJ2-3; TRBD2 aligns across 8 bases. Looked up from germline, CDR1 is MNHNS and CDR2 is SASEGT. Germline trimming cut 2 bases from V and 3 bases from J; bases unmatched to any gene: 10. The CDR3 is made up of 17 amino acids.

The rearrangement links TRBV3-1 (or the pseudogene TRBV3-2) to TRBJ2-5, with D possibly TRBD2 on 6 matching bases. The CDR3 runs 15 residues. With 3 bases removed from V and 5 bases from J, the gap between germline ends came to 16 bases. The germline CDR1 and CDR2 sequences are LGHDT and YNNKEL (reference sequence). CDR3 DNA: TGTGCCAGCAGCCACTCGGCGGGGCAACGGGAGACCCAGTACTTC. Amino acids: CASSHSAGQRETQYF.

The rearrangement links TRBV30 to TRBJ2-1; 8 nucleotides agree with TRBD1. V shed 4 bases, J shed 2 bases, and the junction held 7 bases outside the gene matches. The CDR3 has 15 residues. CDR1 GTSNPN and CDR2 SVGIG come from the germline V gene (reference sequence). The CDR3 spells CAWTNQGAPYNEQFF. In nucleotides, the CDR3 is TGTGCCTGGACAAACCAGGGGGCGCCCTACAATGAGCAGTTCTTC.

The gene calls are TRBV7-3 and TRBJ2-1; 9 bases map to TRBD2. The CDR3 covers 14 residues. Per germline, CDR1 SGHTA and CDR2 FQGTGA. The V gene end was trimmed by 5 bases and the J gene end by 9 bases; junction bases not matched to a gene: 8. CDR3 loop: CASSPRLRGGEQFF. CDR3 DNA sequence: TGTGCCAGCAGCCCAAGACTGCGGGGGGGTGAGCAGTTCTTC.

This clone appeared a few times. The rearrangement joins TRBV30 to TRBJ1-5, with a tentative D call TRBD1 (6 bases). V dropped 2 bases and J dropped 6 bases, with 11 bases sitting between them. CDR3 length equals 13 residues. CDR1 and CDR2 (germline): GTSNPN, SVGIG (reference sequence). CDR3 residues: CAWSRQDGQPQHF. In nucleotides, the CDR3 is TGTGCCTGGAGTAGACAGGACGGTCAGCCCCAGCATTTT.